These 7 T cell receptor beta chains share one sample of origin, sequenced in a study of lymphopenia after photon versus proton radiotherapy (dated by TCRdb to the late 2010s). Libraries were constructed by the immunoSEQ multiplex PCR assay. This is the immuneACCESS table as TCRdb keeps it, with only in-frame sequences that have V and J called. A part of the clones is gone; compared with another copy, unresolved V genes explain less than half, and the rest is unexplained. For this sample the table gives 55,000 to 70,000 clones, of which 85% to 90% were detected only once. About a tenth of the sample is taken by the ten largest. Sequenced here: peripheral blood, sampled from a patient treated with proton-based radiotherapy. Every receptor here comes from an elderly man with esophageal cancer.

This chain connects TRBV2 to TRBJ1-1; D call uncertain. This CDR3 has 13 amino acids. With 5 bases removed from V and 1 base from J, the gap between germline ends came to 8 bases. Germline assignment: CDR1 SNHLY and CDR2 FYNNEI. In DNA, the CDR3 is TGTGCCAGCAGTAACTCCGAGAACACTGAAGCTTTCTTT. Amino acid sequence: CASSNSENTEAFF.

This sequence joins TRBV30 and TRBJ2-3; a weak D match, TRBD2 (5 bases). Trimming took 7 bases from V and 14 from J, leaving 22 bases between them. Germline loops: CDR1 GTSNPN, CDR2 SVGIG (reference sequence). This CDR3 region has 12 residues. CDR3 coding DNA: TGTGCCTCTACGGAGGTGGCTAGCAACTCGTATTTT. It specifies CASTEVASNSYF.

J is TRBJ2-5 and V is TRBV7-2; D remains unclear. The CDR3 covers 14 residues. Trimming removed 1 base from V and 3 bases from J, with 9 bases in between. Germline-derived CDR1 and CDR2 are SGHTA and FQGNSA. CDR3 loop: CASSLGRLKETQYF. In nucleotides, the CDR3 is TGTGCCAGCAGCTTAGGCAGGTTAAAAGAGACCCAGTACTTC.

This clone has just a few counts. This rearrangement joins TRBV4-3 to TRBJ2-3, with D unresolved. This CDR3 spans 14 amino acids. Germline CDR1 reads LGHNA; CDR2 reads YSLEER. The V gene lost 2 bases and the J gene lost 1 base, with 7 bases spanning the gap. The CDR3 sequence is CASSQNDGTDTQYF. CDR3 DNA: TGCGCCAGCAGCCAAAATGACGGCACAGATACGCAGTATTTT.

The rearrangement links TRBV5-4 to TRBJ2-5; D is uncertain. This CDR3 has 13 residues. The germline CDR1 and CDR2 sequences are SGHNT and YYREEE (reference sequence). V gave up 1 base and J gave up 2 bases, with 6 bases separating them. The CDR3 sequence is CASSLIDQETQYF. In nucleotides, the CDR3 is TGTGCCAGCAGCTTGATAGATCAAGAGACCCAGTACTTC.

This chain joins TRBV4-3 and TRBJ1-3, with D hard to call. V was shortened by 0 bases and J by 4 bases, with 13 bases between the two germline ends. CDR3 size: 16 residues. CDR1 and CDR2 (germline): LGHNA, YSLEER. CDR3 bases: TGCGCCAGCAGCCAAGAAATGCGAGGACCCGGAAACACCATATATTTT. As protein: CASSQEMRGPGNTIYF.

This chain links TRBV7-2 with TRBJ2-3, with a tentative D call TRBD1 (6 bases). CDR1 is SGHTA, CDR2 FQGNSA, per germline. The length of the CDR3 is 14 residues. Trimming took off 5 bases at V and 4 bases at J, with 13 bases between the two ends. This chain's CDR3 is CASSPKTGSDTQYF. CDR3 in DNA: TGTGCCAGCAGCCCCAAGACAGGCTCAGATACGCAGTATTTT. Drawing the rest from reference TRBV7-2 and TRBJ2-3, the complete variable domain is GAGVSQSPSNKVTEKGKDVELRCDPISGHTALYWYRQSLGQGLEFLIYFQGNSAPDKSGLPSDRFSAERTGGSVSTLTIQRTQQEDSAVYLCASSPKTGSDTQYFGPGTRLTVL.